Presented here are 21 T cell receptor delta chains from one specimen sequenced in a study of gamma-delta chains in newborns, infants, children. TCRdb re-called the reads via CATT. The sample gives roughly 3,400 delta-chain clones, 1.3% of which show up once; more than 20% is in the top ten. Sequencing input: blood. Every receptor here comes from a child who was a newborn, infant or young child, either healthy, febrile or measles-vaccinated (not recorded which).

Worth noting for this clone: A read error likely explains why the TCRdb protein, taken from a much larger clone, differs from this DNA's translation at residue 11; the protein shown is translated from the DNA. Other DNA variants within this sample encode the same CDR3. This chain uses TRDV2 with TRDJ3, with a tentative D call TRDD3 (5 bases). Germline V gene lookup returns CDR1 GEAIGNYY and CDR2 EKD. The CDR3 covers 18 residues. The CDR3: CACDTVGVSSRDTRQMFF. In DNA, the CDR3 is TGTGCCTGTGACACCGTTGGGGTGAGCTCCCGGGACACCCGACAGATGTTTTTC.

As to this clone: The protein given by TCRdb reflects a much larger clone and differs at residue 4 from this DNA's translation, likely from a read error; the protein shown is the DNA's translation. The chain joins TRDV2 to TRDJ3; 10 bases line up with TRDD3. CDR1 and CDR2 (germline): GEAIGNYY, EKD. This CDR3 has 18 residues. The CDR3 coding sequence is TGTGCCTGTGGCACCGGGGGATACGCGACCTGGGACACCCGACAGATGTTTTTC. Translated: CACGTGGYATWDTRQMFF.

A few counts support this clone. With a much larger clone just one base away, this may be a read error. Additional DNA sequences in this sample encode the identical CDR3. The chain carries TRDV2 and TRDJ2; 11 positions match TRDD3. The junction had 8 bases not matched to a gene; V was cut back by 4 bases and J by 8 bases. CDR3 size: 15 residues. CDR1 is GEAIGNYY, CDR2 EKD, per germline. CDR3 amino acids: CACDLLGDNLAQLFF. The DNA for the CDR3 is TGTGCCTGTGATCTACTGGGGGATAATCTGGCACAACTCTTCTTT.

To note about this clone: The protein held in TCRdb is that of a much larger clone and does not match this DNA's translation at residue 16, likely because of a read error; the protein shown is translated from the DNA. The V call is TRDV2, the J call TRDJ3, with 9 bases aligning to TRDD3. The CDR3 length is 18 residues. Germline CDR1 GEAIGNYY, CDR2 EKD. This CDR3 is CACDLVGDSSWDTRQTFF. The DNA for the CDR3 is TGTGCCTGTGACTTGGTGGGGGATAGCTCCTGGGACACCCGACAGACGTTTTTC.

A note on this clone: The TCRdb protein, from a much larger clone, departs from this DNA's translation at residue 10, likely by read error; the protein shown derives from the DNA. The CDR3 bases are TGTGCCTGTGACATACTGGGGGACTCCCGGGACACCCGACAGATGTTTTTC. Residues: CACDILGDSRDTRQMFF. This chain links TRDV2 with TRDJ3, with 9 bases identical to TRDD3. The CDR3 loop spans 17 amino acids. Germline loops: CDR1 GEAIGNYY, CDR2 EKD.

This clone has more than one count but fewer than ten. The TCRdb protein, from a much larger clone, departs from this DNA's translation at residue 16, likely by read error; the protein shown derives from the DNA. This rearrangement joins TRDV2 to TRDJ3; TRDD3 matches 13 bases. CDR1 GEAIGNYY and CDR2 EKD come from the germline V gene. CDR3 length: 20 amino acids. The CDR3 DNA is TGTGCCTGTGACCCTCTCGTACTGGGGGATACGCCCTGGGACACCCAACAGATGTTTTTC. The encoded protein is CACDPLVLGDTPWDTQQMFF.

In its sample, this clone was seen a few times. TCRdb's entry gives the protein of a much larger clone, which mismatches this DNA's translation at residue 13, likely from a read error; the protein reported here is translated from the DNA. The genes are TRDV2 and TRDJ2; 10 positions match TRDD3. Germline CDR1 GEAIGNYY, CDR2 EKD. The CDR3 sequence is 17 residues long. The CDR3 reads CACDSVTGGSLTVQLFF. CDR3 DNA sequence: TGTGCCTGTGACTCGGTTACTGGGGGATCTTTGACAGTACAACTCTTCTTT.

As regards this clone: A far larger clone is a single base away, which makes a read error likely. The chain uses TRDV2 and TRDJ2, with 10 bases that match TRDD3. CDR1 is GEAIGNYY and CDR2 is EKD in the germline V gene. The CDR3 totals 15 residues. Written as DNA, the CDR3 is TGTGCCTGTGACATACTGGGGGATTTGGCAGCACAACTCTTCTTT. It is translated as CACDILGDLAAQLFF.

This clone is large within its sample. Additional DNA sequences in this sample encode the identical CDR3. The V gene is TRDV2, the J gene TRDJ1; 12 bases map to TRDD3. Germline trimming cut 4 bases from V and 0 bases from J; bases unmatched to any gene: 8. From germline, CDR1 is GEAIGNYY and CDR2 EKD. The CDR3 consists of 17 residues. CDR3: CACDLWGIRGYTDKLIF. CDR3 nucleotide sequence: TGTGCCTGTGATCTCTGGGGGATACGCGGGTACACCGATAAACTCATCTTT.

This clone was counted between two and nine times. The protein TCRdb gives is from a much larger clone and does not agree with this DNA's translation at residue 10, likely a read error; the protein shown here comes from the DNA. The same CDR3 can be traced to other DNA sequences in this sample. The chain uses TRDV2 and TRDJ3; TRDD3 matches 9 bases. Germline V gives CDR1 GEAIGNYY, CDR2 EKD. The CDR3 totals 17 residues. The CDR3 loop is CACDTGGYSRDTRQMFF. CDR3 bases: TGTGCCTGTGACACCGGGGGATACTCCCGGGACACCCGACAGATGTTTTTC.

This clone was seen more than once but under ten times. At one end, the junction sequence differs from germline, possibly due to a read error. Other nucleotide sequences in the sample specify the same CDR3. The chain joins TRDV2 to TRDJ3; 8 bases match TRDD3. This CDR3 is built from 19 residues. In germline, CDR1 is GEAIGNYY, CDR2 EKD. The CDR3 loop is CACDLLGATISWDTRQMFF. As DNA, the CDR3 is TGTGCCTGTGACCTACTGGGGGCTACGATCTCCTGGGACACCCGACAGATGTTCTTC.

Notes on this clone: The TCRdb record carries a much larger clone's protein, which differs from this DNA's translation at residue 18; a read error is the likely cause, and the protein listed here is the DNA translation. The chain carries TRDV2 and TRDJ3; the match to TRDD3 covers 8 bases. CDR1 is GEAIGNYY and CDR2 is EKD in the germline V gene. CDR3 length: 20 amino acids. This chain's CDR3 is CACDTGPNWGPSWDTRQTFF. Here the CDR3 DNA reads TGTGCCTGTGACACCGGGCCAAACTGGGGGCCCTCCTGGGACACCCGACAGACGTTTTTC.

The table lists this clone with a few counts. A far larger clone differs by one base, so this is likely a read error. V and J are TRDV2 and TRDJ1, with 10 bases identical to TRDD3. This CDR3 comprises 13 residues. Germline V CDR1 and CDR2: GEAIGNYY, EKD. The CDR3 reads CACDTGGYDKLTF. The CDR3 DNA is TGTGCCTGTGACACCGGGGGATACGATAAACTCACCTTT.

This clone occurred a few times. A far larger clone is only one base removed, so a read error is likely. This chain uses TRDV2 with TRDJ2; TRDD3 matches at 12 bases. Germline values: CDR1 GEAIGNYY, CDR2 EKD. The CDR3 has 15 residues. In DNA, the CDR3 is TGTGCCTGTGACCTTCTACTGGGGGATACAGCACAACCCTTCTTT. Translated, it gives CACDLLLGDTAQPFF.

A note on this clone: With only one base between it and a far larger clone, this is likely a read error. The sample holds other DNA sequences that translate to the same CDR3. The chain links TRDV2 to TRDJ2; possibly TRDD3 for D (5 bases). The V end was cut by 3 bases, the J end by 4 bases, with 23 bases between. Germline CDR1 and CDR2: GEAIGNYY and EKD. The CDR3 runs 18 residues. The CDR3 loop reads CACDPVLGELPRTAQLFF. In DNA, the CDR3 is TGTGCCTGTGACCCCGTACTAGGGGAGTTACCCCGGACAGCACAACTCTTCTTT.

A few counts support this clone. A far larger clone lies a single base away; this is likely a read error. This chain connects TRDV2 to TRDJ3, with D uncertain. CDR1 and CDR2 (germline): GEAIGNYY, EKD. The germline V and J ends were trimmed by 3 bases and 0 bases, with 29 bases remaining between them. This CDR3 is 23 amino acids long. The CDR3 coding sequence is TGTGCCTGTGACGCGATCATTACTAGGGGTCTGAGGAAGAGCTCCTGGGACACCCGACAGATGTTTTTC. It specifies CACDAIITRGLRKSSWDTRQMFF.

This clone was detected a few times. TCRdb's listed protein matches a much larger clone and diverges from this DNA's translation at residue 9, likely through a read error; the protein shown comes from the DNA. The CDR3 reads CAASWGCSRDTRQMFF. The DNA for the CDR3 is TGTGCAGCAAGCTGGGGATGCTCCCGGGACACCCGACAGATGTTTTTC. V is TRAV29/DV5 and J is TRDJ3; D might be TRDD3 (6 bases). Germline V lookup: CDR1 NSMFDY, CDR2 ISSIKDK. The CDR3 consists of 16 residues.

This clone ranks as medium-sized. One end of the junction does not line up with germline, which may come from a read error. The gene calls are TRDV2 and TRDJ2; 8 bases match TRDD3. CDR3 length equals 15 residues. Germline V CDR1 and CDR2: GEAIGNYY, EKD. The CDR3 DNA reads as TGTGCCTGTGACACTGGGGGATCCTTGACAGCACACCTCTTCTTT. This sequence encodes CACDTGGSLTAHLFF.

This clone was seen more than once but under ten times. This may stem from a read error, because a much larger clone lies one nucleotide away. This chain joins TRDV2 and TRDJ3; D may be TRDD3 (6 bases). Germline-derived CDR1 and CDR2 are GEAIGNYY and EKD. V was clipped by 3 bases and J by 0 bases, with 14 bases between them. This CDR3 contains 18 residues. For the CDR3, the DNA is TGTGCCTGTGACTTGGTGGGGGCTAGCTCCTGGGACACCCGACAGATGTTTTTC. Protein product: CACDLVGASSWDTRQMFF.

Notes on this clone: One base away lies a much larger clone, so this may be a sequencing read error. The DNA is left out, because the CDR3 cannot be placed on it with certainty; the CDR3 is given as TCRdb lists it. The chain couples TRDV1 to TRDJ2; the DNA was not compared with TRDD3, the D call given in the table. From its first to its last residue, the CDR3 has 16 amino acids. Germline V CDR1 and CDR2: TSWWSYY, QGS. The CDR3 here is CALGDWGIRVGAQLFF.

A note on this clone: TCRdb's protein, taken from a much larger clone, differs from this DNA's translation at residue 6, likely owing to a read error; the protein displayed comes from the DNA. The chain carries TRDV2 and TRDJ3; 7 positions agree with TRDD3. CDR3 length equals 17 residues. The germline gives CDR1 GEAIGNYY, CDR2 EKD. The CDR3 protein is CACDRRIRSWDTRQMFF. In DNA, the CDR3 is TGTGCCTGTGACAGGAGGATACGGTCCTGGGACACCCGACAAATGTTTTTC.